This TCR beta chain comes out of a study of tumor-infiltrating lymphocytes in primary liver carcinoma. For the study at large: Spanning 30 to 69 years of age, the patients were men and women.

Germline lookup yields CDR1 SGHRS and CDR2 YFSETQ. This CDR3 region has 17 residues. Trimming took 4 bases from V and 5 from J; bases not matched to a gene: 16. Making TCR beta cDNA involved 400 to 600 ng total RNA and a constant-region primer. Slightly modified ARM-PCR with three nested multiplex PCR rounds yielded TCR beta libraries. Rounds one and two of PCR, each of roughly 10 cycles, were primed with TRBV1-TRBV30 forward primers and a C-beta reverse primer. TCRdb analysed the multiplex PCR reads with MiXCR anew, one entry per CDR3 protein. The table lists about 320,000 distinct CDR3 sequences, approximately 65% of them singletons. Blood RNA was derived from unsorted whole blood, and germline DNA was extracted too.

Specimen: peripheral blood. V usage is TRBV5-1 and J usage is TRBJ1-1; 8 bases agree with TRBD1. This clonotype was obtained from a man aged 40-49 years with primary liver carcinoma and hepatitis B virus infection. The CDR3: CASSLARLGQGGTEAFF. The CDR3 region has the DNA TGCGCCAGCAGCCTAGCTCGACTCGGACAGGGTGGGACTGAAGCTTTCTTT.